The clone carrying this T cell receptor beta chain was seen many times. This record comes from a study of CD8+CD57+ T cells in acquired aplastic anemia. CDR3 size: 15 residues. CDR1 DFQATT and CDR2 SNEGSKA come from the germline V gene (reference sequence). After removal of 1 base from V and 3 bases from J, the junction contained 8 bases not matched to a gene. Both TCR beta VDJ combination and CDR3 sequence profiling were carried out. Genomic DNA was the template for this profiling. TCRdb reprocessed the reads via MiXCR and lists one record per CDR3 protein. The sample yields over 150,000 distinct CDR3 sequences, 45% to 55% seen once. All sequencing subjects had displayed CD8+CD57+ cell expansion on flow cytometry.

Sequencing was performed on sorted CD4+, CD8+, or CD8+CD57+ T cells (not recorded which) from PBMCs. This clonotype originated in a human donor with aplastic anemia. The V gene is TRBV20-1, the J gene TRBJ2-7, with TRBD1 identical over 8 bases. The CDR3 loop reads CSARVPGGGNYEQYF. In DNA form, the CDR3 reads TGCAGTGCTAGAGTCCCAGGGGGCGGTAACTACGAGCAGTACTTC.